These 3 T cell receptor beta chains originate from one sample sequenced in a study of breast tumors, draining lymph nodes, adjacent tissues. Using its own MiXCR run on the multiplex PCR reads, TCRdb lists one record per CDR3 protein. The sample contains under 70,000 distinct CDR3 sequences, approximately 45% of which appear only once. Sequencing was carried out using breast tumor tissue. These receptors originate from a female donor with breast cancer. Some clones in this sample may be carry-over from other donors' samples.

This clonotype has just one count. The chain is built from TRBV9 and TRBJ2-6; D may match TRBD1 or TRBD2 (5 bases each). This CDR3 comprises 16 residues. Deletions cut 3 bases from V and 0 bases from J, with 10 bases between. Per germline, CDR1 SGDLS and CDR2 YYNGEE. CDR3 sequence (DNA): TGTGCCAGCAGCGGAGGGGCACGCTCTGGGGCCAACGTCCTGACTTTC. Its protein is CASSGGARSGANVLTF.

This clonotype was counted many times. The genes are TRBV29-1 and TRBJ1-1; unclear D gene. CDR1 is SQVTM, CDR2 ANQGSEA, per germline. The CDR3 spans 11 residues. Trimming removed 7 bases at V and 4 bases at J, with 10 bases between. The CDR3 nucleotides are TGCAGCGCACCCGGTGCCACTGAAGCTTTCTTT. This encodes CSAPGATEAFF.

This clonotype occurred many times. The chain uses TRBV19 and TRBJ2-7, with D perhaps TRBD1 or TRBD2 (5 bases each). Trimming stripped 1 base from V and 2 bases from J, with 9 bases between. The CDR3 extends over 14 amino acids. CDR1 and CDR2 from the germline V gene are LNHDA and SQIVND (reference sequence). The CDR3 nucleotides read TGTGCCAGTAGTATAGCCAGGGACGCCTACGAGCAGTACTTC. The encoded protein is CASSIARDAYEQYF.